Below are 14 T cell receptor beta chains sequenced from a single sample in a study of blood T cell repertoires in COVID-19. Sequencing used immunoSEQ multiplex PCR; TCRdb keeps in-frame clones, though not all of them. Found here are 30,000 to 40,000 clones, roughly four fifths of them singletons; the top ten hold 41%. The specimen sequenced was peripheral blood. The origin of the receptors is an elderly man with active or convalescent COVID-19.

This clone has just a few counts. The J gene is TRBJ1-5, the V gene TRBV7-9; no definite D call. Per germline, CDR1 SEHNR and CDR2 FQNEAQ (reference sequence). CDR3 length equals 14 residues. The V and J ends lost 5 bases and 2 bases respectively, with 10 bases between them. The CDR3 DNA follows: TGTGCCAGCAGCCCTGACACCCGCAATCAGCCCCAGCATTTT. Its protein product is CASSPDTRNQPQHF.

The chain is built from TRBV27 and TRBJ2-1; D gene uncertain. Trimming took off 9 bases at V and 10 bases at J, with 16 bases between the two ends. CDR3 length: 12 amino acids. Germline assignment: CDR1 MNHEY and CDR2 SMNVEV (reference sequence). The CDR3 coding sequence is TGTGCCAGTAGTACACGGGTACGGGAGCAGTTCTTC. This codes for CASSTRVREQFF.

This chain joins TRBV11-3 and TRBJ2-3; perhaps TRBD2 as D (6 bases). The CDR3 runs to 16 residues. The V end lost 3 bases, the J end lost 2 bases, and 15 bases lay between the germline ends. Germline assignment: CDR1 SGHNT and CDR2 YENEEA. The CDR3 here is CASSFSGLLITDTQYF. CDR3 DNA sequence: TGTGCCAGCAGCTTTTCGGGACTCTTGATCACAGATACGCAGTATTTT.

As DNA, the CDR3 is TGTGCCAGCAGTTTTAGCGGGACTAACACCGGGGAGCTGTTTTTT. Translated: CASSFSGTNTGELFF. This chain connects TRBV27 to TRBJ2-2; TRBD2 agrees at 8 bases. V lost 3 bases and J lost 2; bases outside the gene matches: 2. There are 15 residues in the CDR3. The V gene's germline CDR1 is MNHEY and CDR2 SMNVEV (reference sequence).

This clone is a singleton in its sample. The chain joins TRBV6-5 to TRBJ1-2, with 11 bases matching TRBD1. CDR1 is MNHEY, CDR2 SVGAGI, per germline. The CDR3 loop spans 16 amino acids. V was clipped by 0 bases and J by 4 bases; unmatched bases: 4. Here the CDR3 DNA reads TGTGCCAGCAGTTACTCGGACAGGGGGCTGACCTATGGCTACACCTTC. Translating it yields CASSYSDRGLTYGYTF.

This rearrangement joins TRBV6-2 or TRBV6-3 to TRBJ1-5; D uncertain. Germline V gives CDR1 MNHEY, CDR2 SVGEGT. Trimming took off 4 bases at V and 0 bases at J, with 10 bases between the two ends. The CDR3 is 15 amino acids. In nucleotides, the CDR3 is TGTGCCAGCAGTTTCTTGAGTGCTAGCAATCAGCCCCAGCATTTT. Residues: CASSFLSASNQPQHF.

The DNA for the CDR3 is TGTGCCAGCAGCTTCTCGGGACTAGCGGGAGTTCGCGAGCAGTACTTC. This sequence encodes CASSFSGLAGVREQYF. The rearrangement links TRBV28 to TRBJ2-7, with 14 bases matching TRBD2. Germline-derived CDR1 and CDR2 are MDHEN and SYDVKM. The CDR3 sequence is 16 residues long. After removal of 6 bases from V and 6 bases from J, the junction contained 10 bases not matched to a gene.

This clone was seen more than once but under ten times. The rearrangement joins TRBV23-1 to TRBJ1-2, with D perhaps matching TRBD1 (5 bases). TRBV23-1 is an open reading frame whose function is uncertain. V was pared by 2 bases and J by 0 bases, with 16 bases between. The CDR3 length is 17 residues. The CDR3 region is CASSQKLDSLANYGYTF. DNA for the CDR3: TGCGCCAGCAGTCAAAAGCTTGACAGCCTAGCTAACTATGGCTACACCTTC.

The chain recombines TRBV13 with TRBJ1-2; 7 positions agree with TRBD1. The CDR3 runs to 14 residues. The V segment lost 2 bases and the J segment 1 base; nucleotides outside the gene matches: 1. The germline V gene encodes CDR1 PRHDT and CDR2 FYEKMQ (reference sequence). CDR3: CASSLQGVNYGYTF. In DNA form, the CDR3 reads TGTGCCAGCAGCTTACAGGGGGTTAACTATGGCTACACCTTC.

The CDR3 loop reads CASSKRRWDNSEQYF. In DNA, the CDR3 is TGTGCCAGCAGTAAACGACGTTGGGACAATTCCGAGCAGTACTTC. The V gene is TRBV6-2 or TRBV6-3, the J gene TRBJ2-7, with a possible D match to TRBD1 (6 bases). From germline, CDR1 is MNHEY and CDR2 SVGEGT. The CDR3 is 15 residues long. The ends were cut back, 5 bases at V and 6 bases at J, with 20 bases in the middle.

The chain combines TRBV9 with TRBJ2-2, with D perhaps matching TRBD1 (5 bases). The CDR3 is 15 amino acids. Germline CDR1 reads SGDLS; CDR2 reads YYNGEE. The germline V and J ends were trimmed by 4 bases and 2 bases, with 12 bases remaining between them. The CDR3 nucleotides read TGTGCCAGCAGCCCTTGGACACTCAACACCGGGGAGCTGTTTTTT. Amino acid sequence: CASSPWTLNTGELFF.

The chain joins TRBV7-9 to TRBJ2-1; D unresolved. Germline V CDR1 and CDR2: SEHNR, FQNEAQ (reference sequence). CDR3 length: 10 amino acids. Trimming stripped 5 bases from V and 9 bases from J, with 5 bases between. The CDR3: CASSEIEQFF. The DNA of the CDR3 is TGTGCCAGCAGCGAGATTGAGCAGTTCTTC.

This chain's CDR3 is CASSLDVGRPNTIYF. DNA of the CDR3: TGTGCCAGCAGCTTAGATGTGGGCCGGCCGAACACCATATATTTT. The V gene is TRBV7-9, the J gene TRBJ1-3; D ambiguous. Trimming took off 1 base at V and 7 bases at J, with 14 bases between the two ends. The CDR3 extends over 15 amino acids. CDR1 SEHNR and CDR2 FQNEAQ come from the germline V gene (reference sequence).

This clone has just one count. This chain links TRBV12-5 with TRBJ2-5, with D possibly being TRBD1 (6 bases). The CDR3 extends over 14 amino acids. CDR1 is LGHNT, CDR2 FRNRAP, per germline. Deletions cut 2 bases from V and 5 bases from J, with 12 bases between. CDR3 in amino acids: CASGLLGAGETQYF. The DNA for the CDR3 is TGTGCTAGTGGTTTGCTGGGGGCAGGGGAGACCCAGTACTTC.